This T cell receptor (beta chain) appears in the sequencing data of a study of shared clonotypes between healthy human individuals. Findings and caveats of the study: Clonotypes shared by all four donors outscored non-shared clonotypes in generation probability.

V lost 4 bases, J lost 4 bases, and 7 bases stayed unmatched. CDR1 SGHRS and CDR2 YFSETQ come from the germline V gene. The CDR3 runs to 16 residues. Concerning this clone itself: No antigen is known for it.

TCRdb's copy holds only in-frame clones and misses some; the assay was immunoSEQ multiplex PCR. The top ten clones hold roughly 0.9% of a sample with some 1.1 million clones, 60% to 85% of them seen once. The material sequenced was memory CD4+ T cells from PBMCs. The subset here: CD45RA-negative fraction. This receptor was obtained from a young man in good health. Some clones in this sample may be carry-over from other donors' samples. The J gene is TRBJ2-1, the V gene TRBV5-1, with 11 bases identical to TRBD2. The CDR3 nucleotides read TGCGCCAGCAGCCCCTTCCTAGCGGGGGGTTACAATGAGCAGTTCTTC. Translated, it gives CASSPFLAGGYNEQFF.